This entry concerns a single T cell receptor beta chain. Its antigen is unidentified. Random hexamers were used to reverse transcribe an amount of 0.5 to 1 ug RNA. The TCR beta CDR3 was amplified by immunoSEQ multiplex PCR across 54 Vbeta, 13 Jbeta. TCRdb ran MiXCR on the immunoSEQ multiplex PCR reads and lists one entry per CDR3 protein. The sample contains 150,000 to 200,000 distinct CDR3 sequences, about 94% of which appear only once. This entry is derived from a study of CD8 T cells in Susac syndrome. TCR beta from blood CD8+ and CD4+ T cells was sequenced. Controls were drawn from healthy donors and were matched for age and sex. Germline CDR1 is SGHRS and CDR2 is YFSETQ. This CDR3 comprises 14 residues. Trimming took off 4 bases at V and 4 bases at J, with 13 bases between the two ends. Findings and caveats of the study: The authors acknowledged that their TCR sequencing and HLA analysis involved a relatively small number of individuals.

The sequenced sample consisted of CD4+ T cells from PBMCs. The sequence derives from a human donor in good health. The V call is TRBV5-1, the J call TRBJ2-3, with TRBD2 as a possible D gene (6 bases). The CDR3 spells CASSRTTPADTQYF. DNA for the CDR3: TGCGCCAGCAGCCGGACTACGCCGGCAGATACGCAGTATTTT.